Listed here are 29 T cell receptor beta chains from one sample, sequenced in a study of T cell changes during pregnancy in multiple sclerosis. Using immunoSEQ multiplex PCR, the repertoire was profiled, and TCRdb retains in-frame clones only, with some absent. The data contain around 30,000 clones, 89% of them seen just once; the ten biggest clones take up roughly 5.1%. Sample: CD8+ T cells from peripheral blood mononuclear cells, taken in the first trimester of pregnancy. Source of these receptors: a female donor with multiple sclerosis, enrolled in a pregnancy study.

This chain joins TRBV29-1 and TRBJ1-4; TRBD1 matches at 12 bases. After removal of 8 bases from V and 4 bases from J, the junction contained 11 bases not matched to a gene. The germline gives CDR1 SQVTM, CDR2 ANQGSEA. The CDR3 covers 16 residues. The CDR3 DNA reads TGCAGCTTCACCGGGACAGGGGGCGAAGTTAATGAAAAACTGTTTTTT. Amino acid sequence: CSFTGTGGEVNEKLFF.

The chain links TRBV9 to TRBJ1-2; 8 bases line up with TRBD1. CDR3 length: 14 amino acids. V shed 4 bases and J 4 bases; nucleotides not matched to a gene: 6. The germline V gene encodes CDR1 SGDLS and CDR2 YYNGEE. The CDR3 nucleotides read TGTGCCAGCAGCCCGTCACAGGGGGGCTATGGCTACACCTTC. Protein sequence: CASSPSQGGYGYTF.

This chain links TRBV6-5 with TRBJ2-7; D may be TRBD1 (6 bases). The V end was cut by 6 bases, the J end by 6 bases, with 12 bases between. The CDR3 spans 12 residues. CDR1 MNHEY and CDR2 SVGAGI come from the germline V gene. The CDR3 here is CASSPEGVEQYF. Here the CDR3 DNA reads TGTGCCAGCAGCCCCGAGGGGGTCGAGCAGTACTTC.

This chain connects TRBV27 to TRBJ1-2; TRBD1 is a possible D gene (5 bases). Deletions cut 0 bases from V and 0 bases from J, with 14 bases between. Germline V gene data show CDR1 as MNHEY and CDR2 as SMNVEV (reference sequence). This CDR3 has 17 residues. CDR3 sequence (DNA): TGTGCCAGCAGTTTATCTCCAACAGGAATCCCTAACTATGGCTACACCTTC. This sequence encodes CASSLSPTGIPNYGYTF.

The V call is TRBV30, the J call TRBJ1-5; 8 bases fit TRBD1. There are 14 residues in the CDR3. Germline CDR1 and CDR2: GTSNPN and SVGIG (reference sequence). V gave up 3 bases and J gave up 3 bases; unmatched junction bases: 4. CDR3 protein: CAWRDRDPNQPQHF. The CDR3 nucleotides are TGTGCCTGGAGGGACAGGGACCCCAATCAGCCCCAGCATTTT.

V is TRBV13 and J is TRBJ2-3; D is possibly TRBD2 (5 bases). Germline CDR1 is PRHDT and CDR2 is FYEKMQ (reference sequence). V gave up 1 base and J gave up 7 bases, with 15 bases separating them. CDR3 length: 15 amino acids. The CDR3 nucleotides read TGTGCCAGCAGCTTAGTTACCCACCGAGGGCATACGCAGTATTTT. Its protein product is CASSLVTHRGHTQYF.

This clone was seen more than once but under ten times. The rearrangement joins TRBV7-9 to TRBJ2-7; 8 nucleotides line up with TRBD1. Trimming removed 8 bases from V and 0 bases from J; junction bases left unmatched: 3. Germline CDR1 is SEHNR and CDR2 is FQNEAQ (reference sequence). The CDR3 covers 13 residues. The CDR3 coding sequence is TGTGCCAGCCGGGACAGGTACTCCTACGAGCAGTACTTC. Translated, it gives CASRDRYSYEQYF.

The J gene is TRBJ2-1, the V gene TRBV5-6; maybe TRBD1 (5 bases). Germline values: CDR1 SGHDT, CDR2 YYEEEE. The length of the CDR3 is 15 residues. V was pared by 1 base and J by 0 bases, with 8 bases between. The chain's CDR3 is CASSLTGSSYNEQFF. DNA of the CDR3: TGTGCCAGCAGCTTGACAGGCAGCTCCTACAATGAGCAGTTCTTC.

This clone was found a few times. This sequence joins TRBV27 and TRBJ2-2, with 8 bases fitting TRBD1. The CDR3 covers 15 residues. With V trimmed by 4 bases and J by 4 bases, 5 bases remained unmatched. Germline lookup yields CDR1 MNHEY and CDR2 SMNVEV (reference sequence). CDR3 sequence reads: CASSWFRGPTGELFF. The CDR3 DNA follows: TGTGCCAGCAGTTGGTTCAGGGGGCCCACCGGGGAGCTGTTTTTT.

This clone occurred a few times. The chain couples TRBV7-9 to TRBJ1-5; D is unresolved. Germline V lookup: CDR1 SEHNR, CDR2 FQNEAQ (reference sequence). V was trimmed by 5 bases and J by 6 bases, leaving 8 bases between them. The CDR3 runs to 12 residues. The CDR3 reads CASSPGGQPQHF. DNA for the CDR3: TGTGCCAGCAGCCCCGGTGGTCAGCCCCAGCATTTT.

The V and J genes are TRBV9 and TRBJ2-5; 8 positions match TRBD1. The V gene end was trimmed by 3 bases and the J gene end by 5 bases; junction bases not matched to a gene: 6. Germline CDR1 and CDR2: SGDLS and YYNGEE. The CDR3 length is 14 residues. The CDR3 is CASSAERQGETQYF. CDR3 coding DNA: TGTGCCAGCAGCGCCGAAAGACAGGGGGAGACCCAGTACTTC.

The gene calls are TRBV27 and TRBJ2-1; TRBD2 is a possible D gene (6 bases). This CDR3 has 16 residues. The V gene lost 2 bases and the J gene lost 6 bases, with 17 bases spanning the gap. Per germline, CDR1 MNHEY and CDR2 SMNVEV (reference sequence). CDR3 sequence (DNA): TGTGCCAGCAGTTTAGTCCCTTCGGGGGTGAGCAATGAGCAGTTCTTC. This codes for CASSLVPSGVSNEQFF.

This clone was found once. This chain joins TRBV19 and TRBJ2-3, with 9 bases that match TRBD2. This CDR3 comprises 17 residues. V trimming: 3 bases; J trimming: 2 bases; junction bases outside the gene matches: 9. CDR1 LNHDA and CDR2 SQIVND come from the germline V gene (reference sequence). Written as DNA, the CDR3 is TGTGCCAGTAGTATGGGATTAGCGGGAGTCCTCACAGATACGCAGTATTTT. This codes for CASSMGLAGVLTDTQYF.

The V call is TRBV5-4, the J call TRBJ2-7, with 9 positions matching TRBD2. CDR1 is SGHNT, CDR2 YYREEE, per germline (reference sequence). V lost 5 bases to trimming and J lost 5 bases; unmatched junction nucleotides: 8. The CDR3 spans 14 residues. Here the CDR3 DNA reads TGTGCCAGCAGTAATAGCGGGAGTGCGCACGAGCAGTACTTC. Its protein is CASSNSGSAHEQYF.

The chain joins TRBV7-9 to TRBJ1-5, with 8 bases identical to TRBD1. Germline assignment: CDR1 SEHNR and CDR2 FQNEAQ (reference sequence). This CDR3 spans 14 amino acids. The trim removed 5 bases at V and 10 bases at J, leaving 10 bases unmatched. The CDR3 protein is CASSPGQGTTPQHF. In DNA, the CDR3 is TGTGCCAGCAGCCCCGGACAGGGAACGACACCCCAGCATTTT.

The rearrangement links TRBV4-3 to TRBJ2-7; D perhaps matches TRBD2 (6 bases). CDR1 and CDR2 from the germline V gene are LGHNA and YSLEER. CDR3 length: 15 residues. The V and J ends lost 1 base and 5 bases respectively, with 15 bases between them. CDR3 DNA sequence: TGCGCCAGCAGCCAAGGAATCGGGGGAGCGGACGAGCAGTACTTC. It encodes CASSQGIGGADEQYF.

J is TRBJ2-7 and V is TRBV30, with 9 bases that match TRBD1. Germline trimming cut 3 bases from V and 5 bases from J; bases unmatched to any gene: 8. Germline lookup yields CDR1 GTSNPN and CDR2 SVGIG (reference sequence). CDR3 size: 14 residues. The CDR3 region is CAWSGTGKLNEQYF. CDR3 nucleotide sequence: TGTGCCTGGAGCGGGACAGGGAAACTGAACGAGCAGTACTTC.

V gene TRBV6-1 combines with J gene TRBJ2-7; weak D call: TRBD2 (5 bases). V lost 3 bases and J lost 4, with 13 bases in between. Per the germline V gene, CDR1 is MNHNS and CDR2 is SASEGT. The CDR3 loop spans 14 amino acids. The CDR3 reads CASSDPGWMYEQYF. The CDR3 DNA reads as TGTGCCAGCAGTGATCCGGGGTGGATGTACGAGCAGTACTTC.

The chain has TRBV5-6 and TRBJ1-2; D remains unclear. The length of the CDR3 is 13 residues. The ends were cut back, 4 bases at V and 3 bases at J, with 10 bases in the middle. CDR1 is SGHDT and CDR2 is YYEEEE in the germline V gene. The CDR3 region has the DNA TGTGCCAGCAGCCCGACAAAGTACTATGGCTACACCTTC. Its protein is CASSPTKYYGYTF.

The chain links TRBV28 to TRBJ1-5, with D maybe TRBD1 (5 bases). Trimming shortened V by 3 bases and J by 4 bases, and 7 bases separated the two germline ends. Germline-derived CDR1 and CDR2 are MDHEN and SYDVKM. CDR3 length equals 13 residues. In DNA form, the CDR3 reads TGTGCCAGCAGTTTCAGGGTTAATCAGCCCCAGCATTTT. This translates into CASSFRVNQPQHF.

This clone showed up just a few times. The chain recombines TRBV4-1 with TRBJ2-7; 10 bases align to TRBD2. CDR3 length equals 16 residues. With 1 base clipped from V and 4 bases from J, the junction kept 7 bases outside the gene matches. Germline CDR1 reads MGHRA; CDR2 reads YSYEKL. CDR3 region: CASSQVASGSMYEQYF. The CDR3 DNA sequence: TGCGCCAGCAGCCAAGTCGCTAGCGGGAGTATGTACGAGCAGTACTTC.

V is TRBV28 and J is TRBJ1-5; 7 bases line up with TRBD1. V lost 9 bases, J lost 0 bases, and 5 bases stayed unmatched. Germline V CDR1 and CDR2: MDHEN, SYDVKM. The CDR3 runs 14 residues. The CDR3 sequence is CASNRGYSNQPQHF. The DNA for the CDR3 is TGTGCCAGTAACAGGGGATATAGCAATCAGCCCCAGCATTTT. The full variable domain, completed using reference TRBV28 and TRBJ1-5, is DVKVTQSSRYLVKRTGEKVFLECVQDMDHENMFWYRQDPGLGLRLIYFSYDVKMKEKGDIPEGYSVSREKKERFSLILESASTNQTSMYLCASNRGYSNQPQHFGDGTRLSIL.

The rearrangement joins TRBV5-6 to TRBJ2-1; 11 bases map to TRBD2. Per the germline V gene, CDR1 is SGHDT and CDR2 is YYEEEE. The junction had 6 bases not matched to a gene; V was cut back by 2 bases and J by 2 bases. This CDR3 has 17 residues. The CDR3, as DNA: TGTGCCAGCAGCTTACTAGCGGGAGCTGCGACCTACAATGAGCAGTTCTTC. The encoded protein is CASSLLAGAATYNEQFF. The full variable domain, its missing parts supplied by reference TRBV5-6 and TRBJ2-1, is DAGVTQSPTHLIKTRGQQVTLRCSPKSGHDTVSWYQQALGQGPQFIFQYYEEEERQRGNFPDRFSGHQFPNYSSELNVNALLLGDSALYLCASSLLAGAATYNEQFFGPGTRLTVL.

The chain carries TRBV2 and TRBJ2-7; TRBD2 aligns across 7 bases. Per germline, CDR1 SNHLY and CDR2 FYNNEI. Losses at the gene ends were 2 bases for V and 6 bases for J; bases not matched to a gene: 10. The CDR3 length is 15 residues. CDR3 protein: CASSELAVRSREQYF. The CDR3 DNA reads TGTGCCAGCAGTGAACTAGCGGTCAGATCCCGCGAGCAGTACTTC. The entire variable domain, with the rest obtained from reference TRBV2 and TRBJ2-7, is as follows: EPEVTQTPSHQVTQMGQEVILRCVPISNHLYFYWYRQILGQKVEFLVSFYNNEISEKSEIFDDQFSVERPDGSNFTLKIRSTKLEDSAMYFCASSELAVRSREQYFGPGTRLTVT.

The chain links TRBV30 to TRBJ1-6; D is possibly TRBD1 (5 bases). The germline gives CDR1 GTSNPN, CDR2 SVGIG (reference sequence). The CDR3 is made up of 15 amino acids. V shed 0 bases and J shed 10 bases, with 16 bases lying between them. The DNA of the CDR3 is TGTGCCTGGAGTGTACAGGAACTCATAAAATCACCCCTCCACTTT. It specifies CAWSVQELIKSPLHF.

This clone was counted between two and nine times. V gene TRBV6-1 combines with J gene TRBJ2-4; 8 nucleotides match TRBD1. Germline V CDR1 and CDR2: MNHNS, SASEGT. Germline trimming cut 1 base from V and 9 bases from J; bases unmatched to any gene: 8. The CDR3 is 15 amino acids. CDR3 DNA: TGTGCCAGCAGTGAAGGTCGGACAGGGTGGAGCATTCAGTACTTC. Its translation is CASSEGRTGWSIQYF.

The gene calls are TRBV2 and TRBJ2-7; possible D gene TRBD2, 6 bases. The CDR3 runs 13 residues. CDR1 and CDR2 (germline): SNHLY, FYNNEI. Trimming removed 8 bases at V and 0 bases at J, with 11 bases between. The CDR3 nucleotides read TGTGCCAGCGGGGGGACGGACTCCTACGAGCAGTACTTC. As protein: CASGGTDSYEQYF.

The CDR3 reads CASTGTGADEQYF. DNA for the CDR3: TGTGCCAGCACCGGGACAGGGGCGGACGAGCAGTACTTC. The chain couples TRBV2 to TRBJ2-7; 10 nucleotides align to TRBD1. Per the germline V gene, CDR1 is SNHLY and CDR2 is FYNNEI. After removal of 7 bases from V and 5 bases from J, the junction contained 5 bases not matched to a gene. There are 13 residues in the CDR3.

This rearrangement joins TRBV4-1 to TRBJ2-7, with D maybe TRBD2 (5 bases). Looked up from germline, CDR1 is MGHRA and CDR2 is YSYEKL. The CDR3 extends over 14 amino acids. V lost 0 bases and J 3 bases, leaving 9 bases between the germline ends. DNA of the CDR3: TGCGCCAGCAGCCAAGATGCAGGAGGCTACGAGCAGTACTTC. This translates into CASSQDAGGYEQYF.